This paragraph covers one TCR beta chain sequence. Its specificity is not known. Donors had no recently reported acute infections or vaccinations and were HIV-negative. Profiling relied on immunoSEQ multiplex PCR, and the TCRdb table lists in-frame clones only, not all of them. The data hold some 2,000,000 clones, with under 97% observed a single time. Trimming left V 3 bases short and J 2 bases short, with 10 bases between. The CDR3 is 15 amino acids. Germline lookup yields CDR1 KGHSH and CDR2 LQKENI. This sample stems from a study of shared clonotypes between healthy human individuals. Notes on the study in general: Roughly 5% of naive CD4 clonotypes were common to a few donors.

This chain connects TRBV18 to TRBJ2-2, with D unresolved. The TCR comes from a young man in good health. The sequenced material came from naive CD4+ T cells sorted from blood. Documented subset: CD45RA+ positively selected. The CDR3 DNA reads as TGTGCCAGCTCACCGTCCTACTCCAACACCGGGGAGCTGTTTTTT. Amino acids: CASSPSYSNTGELFF.